These 14 T cell receptor beta chains originate from one sample sequenced in a study of blood T cell repertoires in COVID-19. Clones were sequenced by immunoSEQ multiplex PCR, and TCRdb holds only the in-frame ones, with some missing. The sample lists about 140,000 clones; more than 80% were seen once. Specimen: PBMCs or T cells enriched from blood (not recorded which). The receptors derive from a woman between 18 and 30 years old who had been exposed to COVID-19.

V gene TRBV30 combines with J gene TRBJ1-5; 7 nucleotides line up with TRBD1. Germline V lookup: CDR1 GTSNPN, CDR2 SVGIG (reference sequence). Losses at the gene ends were 4 bases for V and 4 bases for J; bases not matched to a gene: 10. The CDR3 spans 15 residues. This CDR3 is CAWNRRQGKNQPQHF. In DNA form, the CDR3 reads TGTGCCTGGAACCGTAGACAGGGCAAGAATCAGCCCCAGCATTTT. Full variable domain (remainder filled in from reference TRBV30 and TRBJ1-5): SQTIHQWPATLVQPVGSPLSLECTVEGTSNPNLYWYRQAAGRGLQLLFYSVGIGQISSEVPQNLSASRPQDRQFILSSKKLLLSDSGFYLCAWNRRQGKNQPQHFGDGTRLSIL.

This chain joins TRBV9 and TRBJ1-2; 8 bases are shared with TRBD1. The junction had 3 bases not matched to a gene; V was cut back by 1 base and J by 7 bases. The CDR3 extends over 13 amino acids. Germline assignment: CDR1 SGDLS and CDR2 YYNGEE. The CDR3 DNA reads TGTGCCAGCAGCGTACAGGGGGCGCTTGGCTACACCTTC. This encodes CASSVQGALGYTF.

The rearrangement joins TRBV7-2 to TRBJ1-2; D perhaps matches TRBD1 (5 bases). Trimming took 5 bases from V and 4 from J, leaving 17 bases between them. The V gene's germline CDR1 is SGHTA and CDR2 FQGNSA. The CDR3 extends over 15 amino acids. The CDR3 here is CASSEPGARGYGYTF. The CDR3 DNA is TGTGCCAGCAGCGAGCCCGGGGCGCGGGGCTATGGCTACACCTTC. Full variable domain (missing parts from reference TRBV7-2 and TRBJ1-2): GAGVSQSPSNKVTEKGKDVELRCDPISGHTALYWYRQSLGQGLEFLIYFQGNSAPDKSGLPSDRFSAERTGGSVSTLTIQRTQQEDSAVYLCASSEPGARGYGYTFGSGTRLTVV.

The V and J genes are TRBV7-2 and TRBJ1-2; the D gene is possibly TRBD1 (5 bases). Germline V CDR1 and CDR2: SGHTA, FQGNSA. V gave up 1 base and J gave up 2 bases, with 8 bases separating them. The CDR3 is made up of 14 amino acids. The CDR3 DNA follows: TGTGCCAGCAGCTTAGTGCAGGGAAACTATGGCTACACCTTC. It specifies CASSLVQGNYGYTF.

The chain links TRBV5-6 to TRBJ1-2, with TRBD1 identical over 7 bases. The CDR3 sequence is 15 residues long. Trimming removed 1 base from V and 7 bases from J; junction bases left unmatched: 10. The V gene's germline CDR1 is SGHDT and CDR2 YYEEEE. The CDR3 region has the DNA TGTGCCAGCAGCTTGTACTGGCAGGGGGATTTTGGCTACACCTTC. Protein: CASSLYWQGDFGYTF.

The chain carries TRBV7-6 and TRBJ2-1, with 14 nucleotides matching TRBD2. This CDR3 region has 18 residues. The V gene end was trimmed by 1 base and the J gene end by 2 bases; junction bases not matched to a gene: 4. CDR1 is SGHVS and CDR2 is FNYEAQ in the germline V gene. CDR3 amino acids: CASSLVGTSGSTYNEQFF. DNA of the CDR3: TGTGCCAGCAGCTTAGTTGGGACTAGCGGGAGCACCTACAATGAGCAGTTCTTC. The whole variable domain, filled in from reference TRBV7-6 and TRBJ2-1, reads GAGVSQSPRYKVTKRGQDVALRCDPISGHVSLYWYRQALGQGPEFLTYFNYEAQQDKSGLPNDRFSAERPEGSISTLTIQRTEQRDSAMYRCASSLVGTSGSTYNEQFFGPGTRLTVL.

This chain connects TRBV15 to TRBJ1-6; D is perhaps TRBD1 (6 bases). The ends were cut back, 0 bases at V and 8 bases at J, with 14 bases in the middle. Germline CDR1 reads LNHNV; CDR2 reads YYDKDF (reference sequence). The CDR3 sequence is 16 residues long. The CDR3, as DNA: TGTGCCACCAGCAGAGATGGGGGGGCTGAGGATTCACCCCTCCACTTT. Protein sequence: CATSRDGGAEDSPLHF.

The chain joins TRBV19 to TRBJ2-1, with TRBD2 identical over 11 bases. J lost 2 bases, V lost 5 bases, and 11 bases had no gene match. This CDR3 comprises 18 residues. Germline V CDR1 and CDR2: LNHDA, SQIVND (reference sequence). CDR3 region: CASSSTSLAGGPYNEQFF. CDR3 bases: TGTGCCAGTAGTTCTACCTCCTTAGCGGGAGGGCCCTACAATGAGCAGTTCTTC.

This chain joins TRBV6-5 and TRBJ2-2; D perhaps matches TRBD1 (6 bases). Trimming shortened V by 6 bases and J by 0 bases, and 11 bases separated the two germline ends. This CDR3 has 15 amino acids. Germline V gives CDR1 MNHEY, CDR2 SVGAGI. The CDR3 loop reads CASRTGTTNTGELFF. The DNA for the CDR3 is TGTGCCAGCAGAACCGGGACAACGAACACCGGGGAGCTGTTTTTT.

This chain joins TRBV24-1 and TRBJ2-1, with D perhaps TRBD1 (6 bases). The germline gives CDR1 KGHDR, CDR2 SFDVKD. V lost 6 bases, J lost 0 bases, and 14 bases lay in between. The CDR3 has 16 amino acids. The chain's CDR3 is CATSTATGSSYNEQFF. The CDR3 coding sequence is TGTGCCACCAGTACAGCGACAGGTTCCTCCTACAATGAGCAGTTCTTC.

The chain uses TRBV21-1 and TRBJ1-1; TRBD1 is the table's D call, not checked against the DNA. TRBV21-1 is a pseudogene segment. This CDR3 comprises 15 residues. The CDR3 is CASSRYRGIDTEAFF. CDR3 DNA: TGTGCCAGCAGCAGGTACAGGGGCATCGACACTGAAGCTTTCTTT.

This rearrangement joins TRBV6-6 to TRBJ1-2, with D possibly being TRBD1 (5 bases). This CDR3 has 12 residues. The V gene lost 5 bases and the J gene lost 5 bases, with 9 bases spanning the gap. The germline V gene encodes CDR1 MNHNY and CDR2 SVGAGI (reference sequence). CDR3 nucleotides: TGTGCCAGCAGTCCCCAGGGATATGGCTACACCTTC. It codes for CASSPQGYGYTF.

The rearrangement joins TRBV5-1 to TRBJ1-6; 9 nucleotides line up with TRBD1. CDR1 and CDR2 from the germline V gene are SGHRS and YFSETQ. Trimming at V came to 7 bases and at J to 9 bases, leaving 5 bases not matched to a gene. This CDR3 comprises 13 residues. In DNA, the CDR3 is TGCGCCAGCCACCCGGGACAGGGTTCACCCCTCCACTTT. It yields the protein CASHPGQGSPLHF. Complete variable domain (other parts from reference TRBV5-1 and TRBJ1-6): KAGVTQTPRYLIKTRGQQVTLSCSPISGHRSVSWYQQTPGQGLQFLFEYFSETQRNKGNFPGRFSGRQFSNSRSEMNVSTLELGDSALYLCASHPGQGSPLHFGNGTRLTVT.

The chain carries TRBV28 and TRBJ2-1; possibly TRBD2 for D (6 bases). Germline V CDR1 and CDR2: MDHEN, SYDVKM. This CDR3 is 15 amino acids long. Trimming took 3 bases from V and 0 from J, leaving 9 bases between them. The CDR3 DNA sequence: TGTGCCAGCAGTTTGACGGGAGCCTCCTACAATGAGCAGTTCTTC. Amino acids: CASSLTGASYNEQFF.